Below are 25 T cell receptor beta chains sequenced from a single sample in a study of blood T cell repertoires in COVID-19. Assay: immunoSEQ multiplex PCR; the TCRdb copy retains only in-frame clones and omits some. The data hold 150,000 to 200,000 clones, with 80% to 90% observed a single time. The sample consisted of peripheral blood. Source of these receptors: a woman in her 70s with COVID-19, enrolled during active disease.

The chain joins TRBV24-1 to TRBJ2-1; maybe TRBD1 (5 bases). Germline lookup yields CDR1 KGHDR and CDR2 SFDVKD. The CDR3 has 14 amino acids. Trimming cost V 4 bases and J 5 bases, with 11 bases left between them. CDR3 in DNA: TGTGCCACCAGTGACCCGACAGAAAACAATGAGCAGTTCTTC. It codes for CATSDPTENNEQFF.

This clone was picked up a small number of times. Distinct nucleotide sequences in the sample also encode this CDR3. This chain links TRBV4-1 with TRBJ2-7; 11 bases fit TRBD2. This CDR3 region has 15 residues. Germline values: CDR1 MGHRA, CDR2 YSYEKL. V shed 1 base and J 4 bases; nucleotides not matched to a gene: 3. In nucleotides, the CDR3 is TGCGCCAGCAGCCAAGGACTAGCGGGGTCTTACGAGCAGTACTTC. This encodes CASSQGLAGSYEQYF.

DNA for the CDR3: TGTGCCAGCAGACCTGACTGGAGCGGCTACACCTTC. It translates to CASRPDWSGYTF. The chain couples TRBV7-2 to TRBJ1-2; D gene unclear. Germline V gene lookup returns CDR1 SGHTA and CDR2 FQGNSA. The germline V and J ends were trimmed by 6 bases and 8 bases, with 13 bases remaining between them. The CDR3 has 12 residues.

This chain uses TRBV18 with TRBJ2-3; 9 bases match TRBD1. The CDR3 loop spans 15 amino acids. Germline CDR1 reads KGHSH; CDR2 reads LQKENI. The V segment lost 6 bases and the J segment 2 bases; nucleotides outside the gene matches: 6. The CDR3 DNA sequence: TGTGCCAGCTCCCTCGGGACAGGGAACACAGATACGCAGTATTTT. Amino acids: CASSLGTGNTDTQYF.

The gene calls are TRBV7-9 and TRBJ1-1, with 9 nucleotides matching TRBD1. The CDR3 totals 15 residues. Germline V CDR1 and CDR2: SEHNR, FQNEAQ (reference sequence). The J segment lost 7 bases and the V segment lost 5 bases, leaving 11 bases of the junction unmatched. CDR3 nucleotides: TGTGCCAGCAGCCCAGTGGGACAGGGCGCGGTTGAAGCTTTCTTT. Encoded protein: CASSPVGQGAVEAFF.

The chain joins TRBV7-9 to TRBJ1-2, with a weak D call TRBD1 (6 bases). Germline values: CDR1 SEHNR, CDR2 FQNEAQ (reference sequence). V lost 1 base and J 2 bases, leaving 8 bases between the germline ends. The CDR3 is 14 amino acids. Here the CDR3 reads CASSLDGTNYGYTF. The DNA for the CDR3 is TGTGCCAGCAGCTTAGACGGGACAAACTATGGCTACACCTTC.

The chain recombines TRBV7-2 with TRBJ1-5; D call uncertain. V shed 3 bases and J shed 5 bases, with 5 bases lying between them. Germline-derived CDR1 and CDR2 are SGHTA and FQGNSA. This CDR3 contains 12 residues. The CDR3 DNA is TGTGCCAGCAGCTTTACGGATCAGCCCCAGCATTTT. This gives the protein CASSFTDQPQHF.

V gene TRBV6-5 combines with J gene TRBJ1-3, with D maybe TRBD1 (6 bases). This CDR3 has 13 residues. V lost 11 bases and J 0 bases, leaving 11 bases between the germline ends. Germline V gene data show CDR1 as MNHEY and CDR2 as SVGAGI. The CDR3 region is CAARGISGNTIYF. For the CDR3, the DNA is TGTGCCGCGAGGGGGATCTCTGGAAACACCATATATTTT.

Written as DNA, the CDR3 is TGTGCCAGCCGGATGGGACAGGGCGGAACCGGGGAGCTGTTTTTT. Its translation: CASRMGQGGTGELFF. The rearrangement joins TRBV19 to TRBJ2-2; 9 bases agree with TRBD1. Germline V gene sequence: CDR1 LNHDA, CDR2 SQIVND (reference sequence). V was clipped by 9 bases and J by 5 bases; unmatched bases: 10. The CDR3 is 15 amino acids.

The chain recombines TRBV6-1 with TRBJ2-1; 8 nucleotides line up with TRBD1. Germline CDR1 is MNHNS and CDR2 is SASEGT. V lost 4 bases, J lost 0 bases, and 5 bases stayed unmatched. This CDR3 is 16 amino acids long. The CDR3 DNA is TGTGCCAGCAGTGGGACAGGGAGACGCTCCTACAATGAGCAGTTCTTC. It translates to CASSGTGRRSYNEQFF.

The chain couples TRBV28 to TRBJ1-4; D is possibly TRBD1 (6 bases). Trimming took off 5 bases at V and 6 bases at J, with 16 bases between the two ends. The germline gives CDR1 MDHEN, CDR2 SYDVKM. This CDR3 spans 15 amino acids. The CDR3 sequence is CASSTVQGNDEKLFF. The CDR3 coding sequence is TGTGCCAGCAGTACCGTACAGGGTAACGATGAAAAACTGTTTTTT. Full variable domain (missing parts from reference TRBV28 and TRBJ1-4): DVKVTQSSRYLVKRTGEKVFLECVQDMDHENMFWYRQDPGLGLRLIYFSYDVKMKEKGDIPEGYSVSREKKERFSLILESASTNQTSMYLCASSTVQGNDEKLFFGSGTQLSVL.

CDR3 residues: CASSLGHRTNEKLFF. CDR3 nucleotides: TGTGCCAGCAGTTTGGGACATCGGACTAATGAAAAACTGTTTTTT. V and J are TRBV6-6 and TRBJ1-4; D perhaps matches TRBD1 (6 bases). Per germline, CDR1 MNHNY and CDR2 SVGAGI (reference sequence). CDR3 length: 15 amino acids. V lost 4 bases and J 2 bases, leaving 11 bases between the germline ends.

The chain employs TRBV18 and TRBJ2-1; 9 bases agree with TRBD2. This CDR3 region has 15 residues. The V and J ends lost 6 bases and 7 bases, in that order; junction bases with no gene match: 10. CDR1 KGHSH and CDR2 LQKENI come from the germline V gene. In nucleotides, the CDR3 is TGTGCCAGCTCTCTAAGGGGGACTAGCAGAAATGAGCAGTTCTTC. Translating it yields CASSLRGTSRNEQFF.

The chain couples TRBV28 to TRBJ1-2; 8 positions match TRBD1. Per germline, CDR1 MDHEN and CDR2 SYDVKM. The CDR3 is 13 residues long. Germline trimming cut 6 bases from V and 8 bases from J; bases unmatched to any gene: 8. Here the CDR3 DNA reads TGTGCCAGCAGCCAACGGACAGGGCAGGGCTACACCTTC. It codes for CASSQRTGQGYTF.

The V and J genes are TRBV4-3 and TRBJ1-2; D is possibly TRBD1 (5 bases). CDR1 and CDR2 (germline): LGHNA, YSLEER. Trimming took off 2 bases at V and 7 bases at J, with 11 bases between the two ends. CDR3 length equals 13 residues. The CDR3 sequence is CASSQSGLGGYTF. The CDR3 nucleotides read TGCGCCAGCAGCCAATCAGGGCTCGGTGGCTACACCTTC.

The chain combines TRBV7-9 with TRBJ2-7, with 13 nucleotides matching TRBD2. The length of the CDR3 is 16 residues. Germline loops: CDR1 SEHNR, CDR2 FQNEAQ (reference sequence). The V segment lost 0 bases and the J segment 4 bases; nucleotides outside the gene matches: 3. This chain's CDR3 is CASSLARLAGGYEQYF. The CDR3 nucleotides read TGTGCCAGCAGCTTAGCAAGACTAGCGGGAGGATACGAGCAGTACTTC.

CDR3 DNA sequence: TGTGCCTGGAGACCCGGACTAGAGGCCGACGAGCAGTACTTC. Protein: CAWRPGLEADEQYF. The rearrangement links TRBV30 to TRBJ2-7, with 7 bases that match TRBD2. This CDR3 contains 14 residues. The V gene end was trimmed by 3 bases and the J gene end by 5 bases; junction bases not matched to a gene: 10. Germline V gives CDR1 GTSNPN, CDR2 SVGIG (reference sequence).

The V call is TRBV30, the J call TRBJ2-7; TRBD2 is a possible D gene (5 bases). Trimming took off 2 bases at V and 6 bases at J, with 8 bases between the two ends. CDR1 and CDR2 from the germline V gene are GTSNPN and SVGIG (reference sequence). The CDR3 loop spans 11 amino acids. The CDR3 coding sequence is TGTGCCTGGAGTCCCGGGGTCGAGCAGTACTTC. Its protein product is CAWSPGVEQYF.

The chain links TRBV29-1 to TRBJ2-5, with 9 bases aligning to TRBD1. The V gene end was trimmed by 6 bases and the J gene end by 5 bases; junction bases not matched to a gene: 10. CDR1 and CDR2 (germline): SQVTM, ANQGSEA. The CDR3 contains 14 residues. The chain's CDR3 is CSVARTGVGETQYF. As DNA, the CDR3 is TGCAGCGTGGCCCGGACAGGGGTCGGCGAGACCCAGTACTTC.

This chain joins TRBV6-5 and TRBJ2-1; 7 bases line up with TRBD2. V trimming: 8 bases; J trimming: 4 bases; junction bases outside the gene matches: 8. Germline-derived CDR1 and CDR2 are MNHEY and SVGAGI. The CDR3 has 14 amino acids. CDR3 sequence reads: CASGPSGAYNEQFF. The CDR3 region has the DNA TGTGCCAGCGGACCTAGCGGCGCGTACAATGAGCAGTTCTTC.

The chain employs TRBV10-3 and TRBJ1-1; 9 nucleotides agree with TRBD1. The trim removed 6 bases at V and 5 bases at J, leaving 13 bases unmatched. The CDR3 extends over 16 amino acids. Germline lookup yields CDR1 ENHRY and CDR2 SYGVKD. Written as DNA, the CDR3 is TGTGCCATCAGGTCCGGACAGGGGTTTGGTTTTACTGAAGCTTTCTTT. Encoded protein: CAIRSGQGFGFTEAFF.

The chain links TRBV6-5 to TRBJ1-2; D uncertain. From germline, CDR1 is MNHEY and CDR2 SVGAGI. V was cut by 0 bases and J by 4 bases, with 9 bases left in between. The CDR3 runs to 14 residues. The chain's CDR3 is CASSYSTDSYGYTF. Written as DNA, the CDR3 is TGTGCCAGCAGTTACTCGACCGACTCCTATGGCTACACCTTC.

This clone appeared once. The chain is built from TRBV6-1 and TRBJ2-5; D is unresolved. CDR3 length: 13 residues. Germline CDR1 and CDR2: MNHNS and SASEGT. V lost 1 base and J lost 5, with 8 bases in between. CDR3 sequence reads: CASSEGRWETQYF. Here the CDR3 DNA reads TGTGCCAGCAGTGAAGGCAGGTGGGAGACCCAGTACTTC.

The chain uses TRBV12-3 or TRBV12-4 and TRBJ2-7; no clear D gene. There are 12 residues in the CDR3. Trimming stripped 5 bases from V and 4 bases from J, with 9 bases between. CDR3 residues: CASSLLRYEQYF. The CDR3 DNA is TGTGCCAGCAGTCTCCTCAGATACGAGCAGTACTTC.

The chain joins TRBV7-9 to TRBJ1-5; D is uncertain. This CDR3 has 12 residues. Germline lookup yields CDR1 SEHNR and CDR2 FQNEAQ (reference sequence). Deletions cut 3 bases from V and 11 bases from J, with 11 bases between. The CDR3 DNA reads TGTGCCAGCAGCTTGACGACCGGGGCCCAGCATTTT. It is translated as CASSLTTGAQHF.